The source of this TCR beta chain is a study of cytomegalovirus exposure and HLA in healthy donors. Findings and caveats of the study: For most TCR sequences rarity was the rule, although some public TCRs occurred in many donors. There were 164 TCR beta chains listed as cytomegalovirus-associated. Specific recognition of CMV antigens was confirmed in vitro for a few chains (all CMV-associated).

Using immunoSEQ multiplex PCR, the repertoire was profiled, and TCRdb retains in-frame clones only, with some absent. This sample has over 100,000 clones, with roughly 86% found just once. Points on this clone: Antigen specificity is unknown.

Sequencing was done on a sample of PBMCs. This clonotype was obtained from a young man in good health and CMV-seronegative.

CDR3 DNA sequence: TGTGCCAGCAGTGACGCGGCTAGCGGGGCCGGCGAGCAGTACTTC. Encoded protein: CASSDAASGAGEQYF. The rearrangement links TRBV2 to TRBJ2-7, with 9 bases lining up with TRBD2. J was trimmed by 6 bases and V by 3 bases; bases with no gene match: 9. This CDR3 has 15 residues. Germline CDR1 and CDR2: SNHLY and FYNNEI.